The rows below give T cell receptor beta chains drawn from one sample of a study. TCRdb ran MiXCR on the RT-PCR reads and lists one entry per CDR3 protein. The data hold about 680,000 distinct CDR3 sequences, with over 12% observed a single time. The specimen was memory CD4+ T cells from blood. The receptors were gathered from a female donor in good health, serving as a healthy control. Each CDR3 is given with its conserved first and last residue. D genes are given only for firm matches. Clone size is given for some rows only: seen once, a few or many times, or a class if the clone is expanded.

abundance	d_gene	j_gene	v_gene	CDR3nt	CDR3aa
-	-	TRBJ2-2	TRBV20-1	TGCAGTGCTCCCTCTTGGGGGCCGCACACCGGGGAGCTGTTTTTT	CSAPSWGPHTGELFF
few	TRBD2	TRBJ2-1	TRBV27	TGTGCCAGCACTCTTCTAGCGGGACGAAATGAGCAGTTCTTC	CASTLLAGRNEQFF
-	TRBD2	TRBJ2-7	TRBV6-5	TGTGCCAGCAGTTACTCTTCCGGACTAGCGCAAAGCTACGAGCAGTACTTC	CASSYSSGLAQSYEQYF
-	-	TRBJ1-4	TRBV7-2	TGTGCCAGCAGCCGCGAGATGGGAGAAAAACTGTTTTTT	CASSREMGEKLFF
few	-	TRBJ1-6	TRBV9	TGTGCCAGCACCGGGAAAAGCTCCTATAATTCACCCCTCCACTTT	CASTGKSSYNSPLHF
many	TRBD1	TRBJ1-6	TRBV7-9	TGTGCCAGCAGCTCGGGACAGGGCAGTTCACCCCTCCACTTT	CASSSGQGSSPLHF
many	-	TRBJ2-5	TRBV10-3	TGTGCCATCAGTGGGGTATCTGGGCAACAAGAGACCCAGTACTTC	CAISGVSGQQETQYF
few	-	TRBJ1-1	TRBV4-3	TGCGCCAGCAGCCAAGAGGTCCTCACAGGGACTGAAGCTTTCTTT	CASSQEVLTGTEAFF
-	-	TRBJ1-1	TRBV7-2	TGTGCCAGCAGCTTAGAGGTGAGACTAGAAGCTTTCTTT	CASSLEVRLEAFF
-	-	TRBJ1-5	TRBV20-1	TGCAGTGCTAGAGATCGGGCGGGGACCCATCAGCCCCAGCATTTT	CSARDRAGTHQPQHF
few	TRBD1	TRBJ2-7	TRBV5-5	TGTGCCAGCAGCTTCGGACAGGGAGTTTCCTACGAGCAGTACTTC	CASSFGQGVSYEQYF
few	TRBD1	TRBJ1-2	TRBV7-9	TGTGCCAGCAGCCTCGGACAGGGGCCTTCTTCTAACTATGGCTACACCTTC	CASSLGQGPSSNYGYTF
few	-	TRBJ2-1	TRBV5-1	TGCGCCAGCAGCTTGGCCAACGGACCCCTCAATGAGCAGTTCTTC	CASSLANGPLNEQFF
few	-	TRBJ2-7	TRBV6-2/TRBV6-3	TGTGCCAGCAGTTATCATAGCGGCACCTACGAGCAGTACTTC	CASSYHSGTYEQYF
few	-	TRBJ1-2	TRBV10-3	TGTGCCATCAGTGACCCCACTAGAGCGGGGCTCTATGGCTACACCTTC	CAISDPTRAGLYGYTF
many	-	TRBJ2-4	TRBV20-1	TGCAGTGCTAGATCCAGATTAGCCAAAAACATTCAGTACTTC	CSARSRLAKNIQYF
-	TRBD1	TRBJ1-4	TRBV5-1	TGCGCCAGCAGCTACTCCGGGACAGAGGAAGAAAAACTGTTTTTT	CASSYSGTEEEKLFF
few	TRBD1	TRBJ2-7	TRBV30	TGTGCCTGGAAGGGACAGCCGAGTAACTACGAGCAGTACTTC	CAWKGQPSNYEQYF
-	TRBD1	TRBJ2-7	TRBV24-1	TGTGCCACCAGTGACCGGGGACAGGGGGGCTCCTACGAGCAGTACTTC	CATSDRGQGGSYEQYF
-	-	TRBJ1-2	TRBV6-2/TRBV6-3	TGTGCCAGCAATTCGGACGGCGGGGGCTATGGCTACACCTTC	CASNSDGGGYGYTF
-	TRBD2	TRBJ2-1	TRBV5-1	TGCGCCAGCAGAATATCTAGCGGGAGCGAAGAACAGCAGTTCTTC	CASRISSGSEEQQFF
-	TRBD1	TRBJ2-4	TRBV7-2	TGTGCCAGCAGCGGACCGGGACAGCAAACGGACATTCAGTACTTC	CASSGPGQQTDIQYF
-	TRBD1	TRBJ2-3	TRBV19	TGTGCCAGTAGTATAAGCGGGACAGGGACCTACCGCACAGATACGCAGTATTTT	CASSISGTGTYRTDTQYF
many	-	TRBJ2-7	TRBV4-3	TGCGCCAGCAGCCAAGTTCCGGGCTACGAGCAGTACTTC	CASSQVPGYEQYF
many	TRBD1	TRBJ1-1	TRBV6-6	TGTGCCAGCAGTTCCTATCCCGGGACAGCCACTGAAGCTTTCTTT	CASSSYPGTATEAFF
many	-	TRBJ2-3	TRBV10-3	TGTGCCATCAGTGTCGGGGTCAGAGTCACAGATACGCAGTATTTT	CAISVGVRVTDTQYF
-	-	TRBJ2-2	TRBV7-6	TGTGCCAGCAGCTTAGTTCCCCCAGCGAACACCGGGGAGCTGTTTTTT	CASSLVPPANTGELFF
few	-	TRBJ1-1	TRBV20-1	TGCAGTGCTAGAGAGGGTTTTGGGGGAGTAGGGCCCTTGGGAGCTTTCTTT	CSAREGFGGVGPLGAFF
-	TRBD1	TRBJ2-1	TRBV5-4	TGTGCCAGCAGTAGTACAGGGGTTTCCAATGAGCAGTTCTTC	CASSSTGVSNEQFF
many	TRBD2	TRBJ2-3	TRBV6-5	TGTGCCAGCAGGCAAATTCATGCGGGAGGAGCAGATACGCAGTATTTT	CASRQIHAGGADTQYF